This TCR beta chain derives from a study of blood T cell repertoires in COVID-19. Study at large: Samples taken during acute and convalescent COVID-19 were collected in the United States, Italy and Spain. The cDNA or gDNA used as material had been derived from T cells, B-cell-depleted T cells, or PBMCs.

Study processing details: Scientists estimated how many nucleated cells there were by amplifying reference gene primers. Repertoires were generated with immunoSEQ multiplex PCR, while TCRdb's copy carries only in-frame clones and drops some. V and J calls and clone size are given by that table; D and trimming were obtained from the DNA. The sample lists more than 85,000 clones, 85% to 90% occurring once. After removal of 2 bases from V and 1 base from J, the junction contained 4 bases not matched to a gene. The germline V gene has CDR1 MNHEY and CDR2 SVGAGI. The CDR3 covers 15 residues. The specimen was peripheral blood. V is TRBV6-5 and J is TRBJ1-2; 7 positions match TRBD1. The TCR sequence derives from a human donor in a cohort sampled during active COVID-19. The CDR3 loop reads CASSYRGTVNYGYTF. As DNA, the CDR3 is TGTGCCAGCAGTTACCGGGGGACAGTTAACTATGGCTACACCTTC.